This entry is about one T cell receptor beta chain. The sample belongs to a study of tumor-infiltrating lymphocytes in localized non-small cell lung cancer. The data were produced by immunoSEQ multiplex PCR, yet TCRdb's version contains in-frame clones alone and is incomplete. The sample holds more than 12,000 clones; 55% to 70% are singletons and the top ten take around 21%. The germline V gene has CDR1 SGHRS and CDR2 YFSETQ. The CDR3 runs 16 residues. The junction had 8 bases not matched to a gene; V was cut back by 2 bases and J by 0 bases. The chain uses TRBV5-1 and TRBJ2-7; 7 nucleotides match TRBD1. The receptor was isolated from a human donor with non-small cell lung cancer. Sequenced material: uninvolved lung tissue not adjacent to the tumor. CDR3 region: CASSFSTGPLSYEQYF. The CDR3 DNA sequence: TGCGCCAGCAGCTTCTCGACAGGGCCCCTCTCCTACGAGCAGTACTTC.